The 26 T cell receptor beta chains listed next were all sequenced from one sample in a study of T cell responses to AZD1222 COVID-19 vaccine. Assay used: immunoSEQ multiplex PCR; TCRdb lists only in-frame clones, some missing. This sample has about 54,000 clones, with roughly 90% found just once. The sequencing used peripheral blood, collected on day 0 of AZD1222 vaccination. The receptors derive from an adult in good health.

The J gene is TRBJ2-6, the V gene TRBV7-9; D gene ambiguous. The CDR3 spans 16 residues. CDR1 and CDR2 from the germline V gene are SEHNR and FQNEAQ (reference sequence). V was cut by 0 bases and J by 3 bases, with 9 bases left in between. CDR3: CASSLAGGVGANVLTF. In nucleotides, the CDR3 is TGTGCCAGCAGCTTAGCGGGTGGGGTTGGGGCCAACGTCCTGACTTTC.

This clone was counted a single time. V gene TRBV27 combines with J gene TRBJ2-7; 9 positions agree with TRBD2. V gave up 11 bases and J gave up 4 bases; unmatched junction bases: 12. This CDR3 spans 14 amino acids. Germline V gene data show CDR1 as MNHEY and CDR2 as SMNVEV (reference sequence). CDR3 bases: TGTGCCGGACGGCGGCTAGCGGGAAGATACGAGCAGTACTTC. This codes for CAGRRLAGRYEQYF.

V usage is TRBV5-8 and J usage is TRBJ1-1; 9 positions agree with TRBD1. V lost 2 bases to trimming and J lost 4 bases; unmatched junction nucleotides: 6. Germline CDR1 is SGHTS and CDR2 is YDEGEE. The CDR3 runs to 15 residues. The CDR3 DNA reads as TGTGCCAGCAGCTTTGGGACAGGGTACCCCACTGAAGCTTTCTTT. Residues: CASSFGTGYPTEAFF.

This rearrangement joins TRBV14 to TRBJ2-7, with TRBD2 identical over 11 bases. With V trimmed by 2 bases and J by 7 bases, 4 bases remained unmatched. The CDR3 loop spans 14 amino acids. The germline gives CDR1 SGHDN, CDR2 FVKESK. CDR3 loop: CASSQLAGGGEQYF. DNA for the CDR3: TGTGCCAGCAGCCAACTAGCGGGAGGTGGGGAGCAGTACTTC.

The CDR3 DNA reads TGTGCCACCCTTCGCCAGGCGGGGGGCTCCGCTGGAAACACCATATATTTT. Translation gives CATLRQAGGSAGNTIYF. The V call is TRBV10-3, the J call TRBJ1-3; D perhaps matches TRBD1 (6 bases). The CDR3 sequence is 17 residues long. The germline V gene encodes CDR1 ENHRY and CDR2 SYGVKD. Trimming shortened V by 10 bases and J by 2 bases, and 24 bases separated the two germline ends.

The chain uses TRBV7-9 and TRBJ2-5; D not certain. Looked up from germline, CDR1 is SEHNR and CDR2 is FQNEAQ (reference sequence). V shed 3 bases and J shed 5 bases, with 10 bases lying between them. This CDR3 region has 13 residues. DNA for the CDR3: TGTGCCAGCAGCTTCACAGAGATGGAGACCCAGTACTTC. Its translation: CASSFTEMETQYF.

V and J are TRBV19 and TRBJ1-2; D remains ambiguous. Germline CDR1 and CDR2: LNHDA and SQIVND (reference sequence). Trimming took off 3 bases at V and 4 bases at J, with 18 bases between the two ends. The CDR3 is made up of 16 amino acids. The CDR3 is CASSMESAVEGYGYTF. The CDR3 DNA reads TGTGCCAGTAGTATGGAGTCAGCGGTAGAAGGCTATGGCTACACCTTC.

The chain combines TRBV5-4 with TRBJ1-2; the D gene is possibly TRBD1 (5 bases). The CDR3 covers 13 residues. Trimming removed 4 bases from V and 4 bases from J, with 11 bases in between. Per the germline V gene, CDR1 is SGHNT and CDR2 is YYREEE (reference sequence). The CDR3 sequence is CASSLPGSYGYTF. CDR3 bases: TGTGCCAGCAGCCTTCCAGGGAGCTATGGCTACACCTTC.

The genes are TRBV7-8 and TRBJ2-7; TRBD2 matches 9 bases. The CDR3 is made up of 14 amino acids. With V trimmed by 2 bases and J by 3 bases, 2 bases remained unmatched. Germline V gives CDR1 SGHVS, CDR2 FQNEAQ. CDR3 sequence reads: CASSLRLADYEQYF. The CDR3 DNA follows: TGTGCCAGCAGCTTAAGACTAGCGGACTACGAGCAGTACTTC.

The chain employs TRBV19 and TRBJ2-1; D is undetermined. The CDR3 totals 15 residues. Germline V gene sequence: CDR1 LNHDA, CDR2 SQIVND (reference sequence). Trimming left V 3 bases short and J 0 bases short, with 9 bases between. The CDR3: CASSMRQSSYNEQFF. In DNA, the CDR3 is TGTGCCAGTAGTATGAGGCAGTCCTCCTACAATGAGCAGTTCTTC.

The V and J genes are TRBV10-3 and TRBJ1-1, with TRBD1 matching 7 bases. CDR3 size: 14 residues. The junction had 10 bases not matched to a gene; V was cut back by 9 bases and J by 3 bases. CDR1 is ENHRY, CDR2 SYGVKD, per germline. The CDR3 reads CAIQGQAGYTEAFF. The CDR3 coding sequence is TGTGCCATACAAGGACAGGCTGGCTACACTGAAGCTTTCTTT.

J is TRBJ1-3 and V is TRBV30; no clear D. The CDR3 runs to 14 residues. V lost 4 bases, J lost 0 bases, and 10 bases lay in between. Germline V CDR1 and CDR2: GTSNPN, SVGIG (reference sequence). CDR3 nucleotide sequence: TGTGCCTGGATAACGGGAGGCTCTGGAAACACCATATATTTT. This gives the protein CAWITGGSGNTIYF.

V gene TRBV6-6 combines with J gene TRBJ2-1, with 8 nucleotides matching TRBD1. V lost 6 bases to trimming and J lost 2 bases; unmatched junction nucleotides: 6. The CDR3 runs 15 residues. In germline, CDR1 is MNHNY, CDR2 SVGAGI (reference sequence). CDR3 coding DNA: TGTGCCAGCAGCGCGACAGGGGAACCCTACAATGAGCAGTTCTTC. It specifies CASSATGEPYNEQFF.

The CDR3: CASSLRRDFTDTQYF. CDR3 DNA sequence: TGTGCCAGCAGCCTCCGCCGGGACTTCACAGATACGCAGTATTTT. The rearrangement uses TRBV7-8 and TRBJ2-3; the D gene is possibly TRBD2 (6 bases). The CDR3 has 15 residues. With 5 bases removed from V and 2 bases from J, the gap between germline ends came to 14 bases. Germline V CDR1 and CDR2: SGHVS, FQNEAQ.

The V and J genes are TRBV12-3 or TRBV12-4 and TRBJ2-7; D is possibly TRBD1 (6 bases). The CDR3 runs to 11 residues. V was trimmed by 9 bases and J by 6 bases, leaving 12 bases between them. DNA of the CDR3: TGTGCCAGTATGGGGGCAGGCGAGCAGTACTTC. Translated: CASMGAGEQYF.

The V and J genes are TRBV6-2 or TRBV6-3 and TRBJ2-7, with TRBD2 matching over 7 bases. In germline, CDR1 is MNHEY, CDR2 SVGEGT. This CDR3 spans 15 amino acids. The V and J ends lost 4 bases and 2 bases, in that order; junction bases with no gene match: 8. CDR3 sequence (DNA): TGTGCCAGCAGTTTCACTAGCGCCTTCACCTACGAGCAGTACTTC. It translates to CASSFTSAFTYEQYF.

The chain links TRBV10-1 to TRBJ2-3; no firm D call. The V gene lost 2 bases and the J gene lost 3 bases, with 9 bases spanning the gap. The CDR3 is 14 amino acids. Germline values: CDR1 WNHNN, CDR2 SYGVQD (reference sequence). CDR3 bases: TGCGCCAGCAGTGAGATTAGCAGGACAGATACGCAGTATTTT. Encoded protein: CASSEISRTDTQYF.

This rearrangement joins TRBV13 to TRBJ2-3, with D unclear. CDR1 and CDR2 from the germline V gene are PRHDT and FYEKMQ (reference sequence). The CDR3 extends over 15 amino acids. Trimming removed 1 base at V and 5 bases at J, with 13 bases between. CDR3 protein: CASSLDEGPKDTQYF. The CDR3 region has the DNA TGTGCCAGCAGCTTAGACGAAGGGCCGAAAGATACGCAGTATTTT.

This chain uses TRBV11-2 with TRBJ2-2; D could derive from TRBD1 or TRBD2 (6 bases each). The CDR3 sequence is 16 residues long. Germline V gene sequence: CDR1 SGHAT, CDR2 FQNNGV. Trimming took off 5 bases at V and 1 base at J, with 14 bases between the two ends. The CDR3 nucleotides are TGTGCCAGCAGCCCCGGGAGAGGGGGGAACACCGGGGAGCTGTTTTTT. It translates to CASSPGRGGNTGELFF.

The V and J genes are TRBV7-2 and TRBJ2-7; 7 positions match TRBD1. Germline assignment: CDR1 SGHTA and CDR2 FQGNSA. The CDR3 covers 16 residues. The V and J ends lost 5 bases and 7 bases, in that order; junction bases with no gene match: 17. CDR3 protein: CASSPQGNPPKWEQYF. CDR3 bases: TGTGCCAGCAGCCCACAGGGGAACCCTCCTAAATGGGAGCAGTACTTC. Looking up the rest from reference TRBV7-2 and TRBJ2-7 gives the full variable domain: GAGVSQSPSNKVTEKGKDVELRCDPISGHTALYWYRQSLGQGLEFLIYFQGNSAPDKSGLPSDRFSAERTGGSVSTLTIQRTQQEDSAVYLCASSPQGNPPKWEQYFGPGTRLTVT.

The J gene is TRBJ2-7, the V gene TRBV3-1 (or the pseudogene TRBV3-2), with 9 bases lining up with TRBD1. Germline CDR1 and CDR2: LGHDT and YNNKEL (reference sequence). After removal of 1 base from V and 2 bases from J, the junction contained 9 bases not matched to a gene. The CDR3 contains 17 residues. Here the CDR3 reads CASSQGTSGQGPYEQYF. The CDR3 DNA reads as TGTGCCAGCAGCCAAGGAACCTCGGGACAGGGCCCCTACGAGCAGTACTTC.

There are a few counts of this clone. J is TRBJ2-5 and V is TRBV3-1 (or the pseudogene TRBV3-2); D perhaps matches TRBD2 (6 bases). There are 16 residues in the CDR3. The germline CDR1 and CDR2 sequences are LGHDT and YNNKEL (reference sequence). V lost 0 bases and J lost 5, with 16 bases in between. The CDR3 region has the DNA TGTGCCAGCAGCCAAGATATGGGGGGACGTGGGGAGACCCAGTACTTC. Its protein product is CASSQDMGGRGETQYF.

The V and J genes are TRBV19 and TRBJ1-1; D call uncertain. Germline-derived CDR1 and CDR2 are LNHDA and SQIVND (reference sequence). The germline V and J ends were trimmed by 3 bases and 0 bases, with 14 bases remaining between them. This CDR3 comprises 16 residues. The CDR3 here is CASSMGIGIMNTEAFF. The CDR3, as DNA: TGTGCCAGTAGTATGGGGATAGGGATCATGAACACTGAAGCTTTCTTT.

J is TRBJ2-3 and V is TRBV5-4; D is possibly TRBD2 (6 bases). The CDR3 has 13 residues. V lost 4 bases and J lost 4, with 10 bases in between. The germline V gene has CDR1 SGHNT and CDR2 YYREEE (reference sequence). CDR3 residues: CASSQSGADTQYF. DNA of the CDR3: TGTGCCAGCAGCCAGTCGGGGGCAGATACGCAGTATTTT.

The chain couples TRBV24-1 to TRBJ2-1; no firm D call. V was shortened by 7 bases and J by 7 bases, with 7 bases between the two germline ends. The CDR3 length is 11 residues. Germline lookup yields CDR1 KGHDR and CDR2 SFDVKD. The CDR3 nucleotides are TGTGCCACCAGATACATGAATGAGCAGTTCTTC. Translation gives CATRYMNEQFF.

The count of this clone is one. V is TRBV6-6 and J is TRBJ1-5; 7 bases agree with TRBD1. Germline lookup yields CDR1 MNHNY and CDR2 SVGAGI (reference sequence). Trimming removed 7 bases from V and 3 bases from J; junction bases left unmatched: 6. CDR3 size: 14 residues. CDR3 sequence (DNA): TGTGCCAGCACTTGGACAGGCATCAATCAGCCCCAGCATTTT. Translated: CASTWTGINQPQHF.